This T cell receptor (beta chain) was observed in a study of CD8 T cells in ankylosing spondylitis. Findings of the study overall: Blood of patients with ankylosing spondylitis appeared to be characterized by a TCR beta motif of about 8 highly homologous variants.

In TCRdb, the 5' RACE reads were re-called with MiXCR into one record per CDR3 protein. The table has some 840,000 distinct CDR3 sequences, roughly 12% seen once. Only a few counts were recorded for this clonotype. Its target is unknown. The ends were cut back, 4 bases at V and 3 bases at J, with 6 bases in the middle. CDR3 length: 12 amino acids. Germline CDR1 SNHLY, CDR2 FYNNEI. Sequenced: blood, either unsorted or a sorted T cell fraction (not recorded which). The rearrangement links TRBV2 to TRBJ1-1, with a tentative D call TRBD1 (5 bases). This receptor was identified in a male donor with ankylosing spondylitis. Written as DNA, the CDR3 is TGTGCCAGCAGTGGACAGTACACTGAAGCTTTCTTT. Amino acids: CASSGQYTEAFF.